The next 21 T cell receptor beta chains were all read from a single sample in a study of long-term antiretroviral therapy in people with HIV. The assay used was immunoSEQ (version v3.0), run at survey level. Profiling relied on immunoSEQ multiplex PCR, and the TCRdb table lists in-frame clones only, not all of them. The sample includes about 33,000 clones, 70% to 80% of them seen just once. Sequenced material: unsorted PBMCs, taken 2 years after starting antiretroviral therapy. These TCRs come from a woman aged 45-59 years with HIV.

The gene calls are TRBV10-3 and TRBJ1-2; a weak D match, TRBD1 (6 bases). The V end lost 4 bases, the J end lost 4 bases, and 13 bases lay between the germline ends. Germline assignment: CDR1 ENHRY and CDR2 SYGVKD. This CDR3 contains 14 residues. The CDR3: CAISGGGQGYGYTF. CDR3 in DNA: TGTGCCATCAGTGGTGGGGGGCAGGGCTATGGCTACACCTTC.

This clone was recorded a few times. The V gene is TRBV7-3, the J gene TRBJ2-2, with D possibly TRBD2 on 5 matching bases. Germline-derived CDR1 and CDR2 are SGHTA and FQGTGA. Trimming took off 5 bases at V and 6 bases at J, with 7 bases between the two ends. This CDR3 has 12 residues. The CDR3, as DNA: TGTGCCAGCAGCCCGGGGTCCGGGGAGCTGTTTTTT. Protein sequence: CASSPGSGELFF.

The V and J genes are TRBV7-9 and TRBJ2-1; 13 bases are a match to TRBD2. V lost 5 bases, J lost 7 bases, and 8 bases stayed unmatched. Germline assignment: CDR1 SEHNR and CDR2 FQNEAQ (reference sequence). This CDR3 has 16 amino acids. CDR3 in amino acids: CASSPRLAGGRNEQFF. The CDR3 DNA reads TGTGCCAGCAGCCCTAGACTAGCGGGGGGACGAAATGAGCAGTTCTTC.

This clone was recorded a few times. This sequence joins TRBV27 and TRBJ1-1; TRBD1 agrees at 9 bases. V dropped 4 bases and J dropped 3; count of bases not matched to a gene: 0. This CDR3 has 13 amino acids. From germline, CDR1 is MNHEY and CDR2 SMNVEV (reference sequence). CDR3 in amino acids: CASSWTGDTEAFF. The CDR3 DNA is TGTGCCAGCAGTTGGACAGGGGACACTGAAGCTTTCTTT.

The chain joins TRBV5-4 to TRBJ2-2; possible D gene TRBD2, 6 bases. Germline loops: CDR1 SGHNT, CDR2 YYREEE (reference sequence). This CDR3 region has 16 residues. Between the trimmed V and J ends, which lost 0 bases and 1 base, there was a span of 10 bases. Written as DNA, the CDR3 is TGTGCCAGCAGCTTGGGGACTACCCTGAACACCGGGGAGCTGTTTTTT. As protein: CASSLGTTLNTGELFF. Full variable domain (remainder filled in from reference TRBV5-4 and TRBJ2-2): ETGVTQSPTHLIKTRGQQVTLRCSSQSGHNTVSWYQQALGQGPQFIFQYYREEENGRGNFPPRFSGLQFPNYSSELNVNALELDDSALYLCASSLGTTLNTGELFFGEGSRLTVL.

This clone appeared once. The chain recombines TRBV9 with TRBJ2-3; the D gene is possibly TRBD1 (6 bases). Germline V gives CDR1 SGDLS, CDR2 YYNGEE. The CDR3 is 15 residues long. The V gene lost 3 bases and the J gene lost 5 bases, with 16 bases spanning the gap. The chain's CDR3 is CASSDSTGFGDTQYF. The CDR3 DNA reads TGTGCCAGCAGCGACTCCACAGGGTTCGGAGATACGCAGTATTTT.

The rearrangement joins TRBV29-1 to TRBJ2-2, with D perhaps TRBD2 (5 bases). Deletions cut 6 bases from V and 5 bases from J, with 7 bases between. CDR1 SQVTM and CDR2 ANQGSEA come from the germline V gene. The CDR3 sequence is 11 residues long. CDR3 DNA: TGCAGCGTGGGAGCTACCGGGGAGCTGTTTTTT. Its protein is CSVGATGELFF.

The genes are TRBV5-8 and TRBJ1-5, with D possibly being TRBD1 (5 bases). Germline-derived CDR1 and CDR2 are SGHTS and YDEGEE. Trimming shortened V by 4 bases and J by 3 bases, and 11 bases separated the two germline ends. The CDR3 is made up of 14 amino acids. CDR3 region: CASSPRVINQPQHF. Written as DNA, the CDR3 is TGTGCCAGCAGCCCCAGGGTGATCAATCAGCCCCAGCATTTT.

The J gene is TRBJ2-7, the V gene TRBV11-2, with D possibly matching TRBD1 (6 bases). The CDR3 extends over 11 amino acids. Germline assignment: CDR1 SGHAT and CDR2 FQNNGV. The CDR3 sequence: CASRSGQTYHV. Written as DNA, the CDR3 is TGTGCCAGCAGGTCGGGACAAACCTATCACGTC.

This clone has just a few counts. The chain carries TRBV6-1 and TRBJ2-1; D not resolved. Per the germline V gene, CDR1 is MNHNS and CDR2 is SASEGT. The germline V and J ends were trimmed by 6 bases and 6 bases, with 6 bases remaining between them. There are 11 residues in the CDR3. The CDR3 loop is CASSQSNEQFF. The CDR3 nucleotides are TGTGCCAGCAGCCAGAGCAATGAGCAGTTCTTC.

The rearrangement uses TRBV5-4 and TRBJ1-4; D unresolved. The V end lost 0 bases, the J end lost 8 bases, and 5 bases lay between the germline ends. The CDR3 has 12 amino acids. CDR1 is SGHNT, CDR2 YYREEE, per germline (reference sequence). CDR3 region: CASSLGVEKLFF. CDR3 DNA sequence: TGTGCCAGCAGCTTGGGAGTAGAAAAACTGTTTTTT.

The chain has TRBV6-1 and TRBJ1-5; tentative D call: TRBD1 (5 bases). Germline values: CDR1 MNHNS, CDR2 SASEGT. CDR3 size: 15 residues. Between the trimmed V and J ends, which lost 8 bases and 0 bases, there was a span of 14 bases. The CDR3 protein is CASWPGGDSNQPQHF. In DNA form, the CDR3 reads TGTGCCAGCTGGCCGGGGGGGGATAGCAATCAGCCCCAGCATTTT.

This chain joins TRBV5-1 and TRBJ2-3; D assignment may be TRBD1 or TRBD2 (6 bases each). CDR3 length: 16 amino acids. Germline lookup yields CDR1 SGHRS and CDR2 YFSETQ. The V gene lost 0 bases and the J gene lost 3 bases, with 14 bases spanning the gap. This CDR3 reads CASSLASGAPTDTQYF. In nucleotides, the CDR3 is TGCGCCAGCAGCTTGGCCTCGGGGGCGCCGACAGATACGCAGTATTTT. Drawing the rest from reference TRBV5-1 and TRBJ2-3, the complete variable domain is KAGVTQTPRYLIKTRGQQVTLSCSPISGHRSVSWYQQTPGQGLQFLFEYFSETQRNKGNFPGRFSGRQFSNSRSEMNVSTLELGDSALYLCASSLASGAPTDTQYFGPGTRLTVL.

This chain links TRBV7-3 with TRBJ2-2; D is unclear. This CDR3 comprises 13 residues. V lost 5 bases and J lost 7, with 11 bases in between. Germline loops: CDR1 SGHTA, CDR2 FQGTGA. The CDR3 DNA is TGTGCCAGCAGCCCCCGAGTGGGCGGGGAGCTGTTTTTT. Protein product: CASSPRVGGELFF.

This clone has only a few counts. This chain connects TRBV19 to TRBJ1-6; D may be TRBD1 (5 bases). This CDR3 spans 14 amino acids. The germline V gene encodes CDR1 LNHDA and CDR2 SQIVND (reference sequence). Trimming took off 5 bases at V and 7 bases at J, with 12 bases between the two ends. This CDR3 is CASSHRDGNSPLHF. CDR3 in DNA: TGTGCCAGTAGTCACCGGGACGGCAATTCACCCCTCCACTTT.

The chain is built from TRBV5-8 and TRBJ1-4; 7 nucleotides line up with TRBD1. Germline CDR1 reads SGHTS; CDR2 reads YDEGEE. The CDR3 is 13 residues long. J was trimmed by 10 bases and V by 2 bases; bases with no gene match: 5. CDR3 amino acids: CASSFWTGRKLFF. CDR3 DNA: TGTGCCAGCAGCTTCTGGACAGGCCGAAAACTGTTTTTT.

This chain joins TRBV2 and TRBJ2-1; TRBD2 agrees at 8 bases. With 6 bases clipped from V and 6 bases from J, the junction kept 7 bases outside the gene matches. The CDR3 has 14 amino acids. Germline V gives CDR1 SNHLY, CDR2 FYNNEI. The CDR3 loop reads CASRTSERSNEQFF. As DNA, the CDR3 is TGTGCCAGCAGGACTAGCGAGCGTTCCAATGAGCAGTTCTTC.

This clone came up a few times. The chain links TRBV4-1 to TRBJ1-5; D unresolved. Trimming took 0 bases from V and 3 from J, leaving 12 bases between them. The CDR3 runs to 16 residues. Germline CDR1 and CDR2: MGHRA and YSYEKL. The DNA of the CDR3 is TGCGCCAGCAGCCAAGAAGATGGGCAGTCCAATCAGCCCCAGCATTTT. Its protein is CASSQEDGQSNQPQHF.

The CDR3 protein is CASSPTGGGYQPQHF. CDR3 DNA sequence: TGTGCCAGCAGTCCTACAGGGGGCGGGTATCAGCCCCAGCATTTT. The chain has TRBV5-5 and TRBJ1-5; 9 bases are a match to TRBD1. Germline V CDR1 and CDR2: SGHKS, YYEKEE (reference sequence). V dropped 5 bases and J dropped 5; count of bases not matched to a gene: 8. CDR3 length: 15 residues.

The rearrangement uses TRBV4-1 and TRBJ1-6; possible D gene TRBD1, 6 bases. CDR3 size: 15 residues. Germline loops: CDR1 MGHRA, CDR2 YSYEKL. V shed 4 bases and J shed 6 bases, with 13 bases lying between them. The CDR3: CASSRTEFSNSPLHF. In DNA form, the CDR3 reads TGCGCCAGCAGCCGGACAGAATTTAGTAATTCACCCCTCCACTTT.

The V call is TRBV11-1, the J call TRBJ2-7, with 7 bases that match TRBD1. The V and J ends lost 5 bases and 3 bases, in that order; junction bases with no gene match: 4. The CDR3 sequence is 13 residues long. Germline-derived CDR1 and CDR2 are SGHAT and FQDESV (reference sequence). The CDR3 loop is CASSPRQGYEQYF. Written as DNA, the CDR3 is TGTGCCAGCAGCCCCAGACAGGGCTACGAGCAGTACTTC.